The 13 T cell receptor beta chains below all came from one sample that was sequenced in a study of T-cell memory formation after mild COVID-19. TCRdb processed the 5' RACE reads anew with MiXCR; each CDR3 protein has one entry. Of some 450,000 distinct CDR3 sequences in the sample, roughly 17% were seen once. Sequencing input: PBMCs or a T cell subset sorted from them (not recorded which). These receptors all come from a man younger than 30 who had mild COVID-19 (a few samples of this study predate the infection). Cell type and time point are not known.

CDR3 in amino acids: CASSLLGFGGYQPQHF. CDR3 bases: TGTGCCAGCAGTTTATTAGGTTTCGGAGGGTACCAGCCCCAGCATTTT. The chain uses TRBV12-3 or TRBV12-4 and TRBJ1-5; D is uncertain. CDR3 length equals 16 residues. V shed 2 bases and J shed 7 bases, with 18 bases lying between them.

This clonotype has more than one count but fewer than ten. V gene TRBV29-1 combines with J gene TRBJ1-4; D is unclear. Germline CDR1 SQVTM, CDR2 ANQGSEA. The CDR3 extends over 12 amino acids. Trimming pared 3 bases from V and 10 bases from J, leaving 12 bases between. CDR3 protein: CSVDSDSGKLFF. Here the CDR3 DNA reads TGCAGCGTTGACTCGGACTCGGGAAAACTGTTTTTT. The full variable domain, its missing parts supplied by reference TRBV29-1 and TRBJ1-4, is SAVISQKPSRDICQRGTSLTIQCQVDSQVTMMFWYRQQPGQSLTLIATANQGSEATYESGFVIDKFPISRPNLTFSTLTVSNMSPEDSSIYLCSVDSDSGKLFFGSGTQLSVL.

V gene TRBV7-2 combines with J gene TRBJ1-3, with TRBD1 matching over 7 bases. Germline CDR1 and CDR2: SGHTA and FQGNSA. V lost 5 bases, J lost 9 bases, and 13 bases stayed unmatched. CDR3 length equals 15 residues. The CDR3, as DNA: TGTGCCAGCAGCCCTGGGACAGCATCGGTGGGCACCATATATTTT. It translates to CASSPGTASVGTIYF.

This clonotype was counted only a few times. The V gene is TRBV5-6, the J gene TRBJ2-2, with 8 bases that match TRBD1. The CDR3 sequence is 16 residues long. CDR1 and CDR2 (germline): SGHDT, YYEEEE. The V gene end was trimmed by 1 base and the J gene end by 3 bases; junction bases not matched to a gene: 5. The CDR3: CASSLRTGLHTGELFF. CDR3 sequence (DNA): TGTGCCAGCAGCTTGAGGACAGGGTTGCACACCGGGGAGCTGTTTTTT.

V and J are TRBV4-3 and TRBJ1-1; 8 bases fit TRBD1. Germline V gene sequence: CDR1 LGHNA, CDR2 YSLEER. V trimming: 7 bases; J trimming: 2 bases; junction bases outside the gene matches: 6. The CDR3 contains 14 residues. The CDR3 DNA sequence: TGCGCCAGCAACGCCGGGACAGGAAACACTGAAGCTTTCTTT. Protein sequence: CASNAGTGNTEAFF.

The DNA of the CDR3 is TGCGCCAGCAGCCAAGAGGTCGGACACTATGGCTACACCTTC. The encoded protein is CASSQEVGHYGYTF. The V and J genes are TRBV4-3 and TRBJ1-2, with D unresolved. The CDR3 has 14 amino acids. The germline V gene encodes CDR1 LGHNA and CDR2 YSLEER. V was shortened by 0 bases and J by 3 bases, with 8 bases between the two germline ends.

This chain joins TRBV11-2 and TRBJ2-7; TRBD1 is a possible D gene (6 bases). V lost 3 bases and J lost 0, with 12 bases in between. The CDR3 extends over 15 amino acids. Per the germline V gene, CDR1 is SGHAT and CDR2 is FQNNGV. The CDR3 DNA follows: TGTGCCAGCAGCTTGAGAACAGGGAGCTCCTACGAGCAGTACGTC. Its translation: CASSLRTGSSYEQYV.

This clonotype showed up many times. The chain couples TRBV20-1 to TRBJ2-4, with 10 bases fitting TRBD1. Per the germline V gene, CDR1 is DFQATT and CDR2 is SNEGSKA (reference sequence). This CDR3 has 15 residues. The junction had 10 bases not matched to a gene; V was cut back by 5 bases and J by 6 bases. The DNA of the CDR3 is TGCAGTGCTGCTAAGACCGGGACAGGGGTAAACATTCAGTACTTC. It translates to CSAAKTGTGVNIQYF.

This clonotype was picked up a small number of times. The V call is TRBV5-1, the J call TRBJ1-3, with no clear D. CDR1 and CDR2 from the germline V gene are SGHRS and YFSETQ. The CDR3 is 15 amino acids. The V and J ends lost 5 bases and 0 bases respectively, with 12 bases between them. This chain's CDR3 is CASRTEGDSGNTIYF. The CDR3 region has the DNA TGCGCCAGCAGGACCGAAGGAGACTCTGGAAACACCATATATTTT.

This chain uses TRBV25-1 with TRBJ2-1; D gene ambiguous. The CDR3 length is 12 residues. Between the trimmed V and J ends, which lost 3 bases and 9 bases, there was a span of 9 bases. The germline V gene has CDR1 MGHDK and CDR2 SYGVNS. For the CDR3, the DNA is TGTGCCAGCAGTGACCGTGGAAGTGAGCAGTTCTTC. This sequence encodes CASSDRGSEQFF.

CDR3 sequence (DNA): TGTGCCAGCAGCACGGGACACCAGGTCAATGAGCAGTTCTTC. It encodes CASSTGHQVNEQFF. This rearrangement joins TRBV12-3 or TRBV12-4 to TRBJ2-1; tentatively, D is TRBD1 (6 bases). Trimming removed 6 bases from V and 6 bases from J, with 15 bases in between. This CDR3 has 14 amino acids.

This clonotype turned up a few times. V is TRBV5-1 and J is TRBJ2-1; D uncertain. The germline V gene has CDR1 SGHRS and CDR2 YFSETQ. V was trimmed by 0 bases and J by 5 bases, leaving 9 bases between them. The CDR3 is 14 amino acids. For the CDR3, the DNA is TGCGCCAGCAGCTTGGAGGCGGCGGACAATGAGCAGTTCTTC. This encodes CASSLEAADNEQFF.

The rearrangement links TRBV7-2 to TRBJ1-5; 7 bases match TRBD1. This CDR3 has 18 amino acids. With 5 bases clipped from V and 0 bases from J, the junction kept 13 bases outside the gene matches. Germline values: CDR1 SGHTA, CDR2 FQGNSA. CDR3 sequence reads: CASSPGGWTAYSNQPQHF. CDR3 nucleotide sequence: TGTGCCAGCAGCCCAGGGGGATGGACCGCGTATAGCAATCAGCCCCAGCATTTT.